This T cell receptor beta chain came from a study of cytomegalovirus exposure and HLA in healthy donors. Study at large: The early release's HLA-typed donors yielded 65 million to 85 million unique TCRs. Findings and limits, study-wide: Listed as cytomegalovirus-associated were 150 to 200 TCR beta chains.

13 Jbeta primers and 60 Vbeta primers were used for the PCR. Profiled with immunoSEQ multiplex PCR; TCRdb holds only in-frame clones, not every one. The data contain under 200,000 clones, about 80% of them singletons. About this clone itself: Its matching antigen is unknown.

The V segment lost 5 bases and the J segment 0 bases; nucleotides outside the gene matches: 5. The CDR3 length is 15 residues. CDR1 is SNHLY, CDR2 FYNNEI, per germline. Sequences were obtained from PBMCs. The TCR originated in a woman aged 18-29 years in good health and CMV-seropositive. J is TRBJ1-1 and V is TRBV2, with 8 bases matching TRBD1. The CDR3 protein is CASSIRTGMNTEAFF. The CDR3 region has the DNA TGTGCCAGCAGTATCCGGACAGGGATGAACACTGAAGCTTTCTTT.